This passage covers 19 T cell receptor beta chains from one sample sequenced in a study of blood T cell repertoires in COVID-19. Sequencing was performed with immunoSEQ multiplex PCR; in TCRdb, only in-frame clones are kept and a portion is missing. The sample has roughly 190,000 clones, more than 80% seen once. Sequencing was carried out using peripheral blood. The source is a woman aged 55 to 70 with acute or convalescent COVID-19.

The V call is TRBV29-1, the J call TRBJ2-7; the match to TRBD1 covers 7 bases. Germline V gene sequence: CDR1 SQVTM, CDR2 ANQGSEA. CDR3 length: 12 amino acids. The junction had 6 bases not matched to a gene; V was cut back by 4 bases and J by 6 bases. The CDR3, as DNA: TGCAGCGTTGTCCCCACAGGGGTCGAGCAGTACTTC. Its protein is CSVVPTGVEQYF.

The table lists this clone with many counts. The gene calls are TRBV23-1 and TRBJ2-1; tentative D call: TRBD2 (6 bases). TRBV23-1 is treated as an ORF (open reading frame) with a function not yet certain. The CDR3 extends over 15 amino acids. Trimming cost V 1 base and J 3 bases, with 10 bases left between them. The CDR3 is CASSQCGVDYNEQFF. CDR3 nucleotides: TGCGCCAGCAGTCAATGCGGGGTTGACTACAATGAGCAGTTCTTC.

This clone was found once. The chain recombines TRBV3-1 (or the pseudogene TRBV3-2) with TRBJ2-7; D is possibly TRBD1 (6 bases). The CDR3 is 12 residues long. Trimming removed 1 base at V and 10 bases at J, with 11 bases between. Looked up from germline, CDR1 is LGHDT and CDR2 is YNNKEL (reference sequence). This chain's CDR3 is CASSQGPGEQYF. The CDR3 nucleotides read TGTGCCAGCAGCCAAGGACCAGGGGAACAGTACTTC.

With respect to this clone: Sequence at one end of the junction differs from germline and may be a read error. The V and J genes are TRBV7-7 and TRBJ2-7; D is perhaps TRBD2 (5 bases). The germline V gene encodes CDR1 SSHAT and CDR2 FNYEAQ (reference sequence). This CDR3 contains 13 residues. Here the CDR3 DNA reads TGTGCTAGCAGCTTAGATCGGGGTTCCGAGCAGTACTTC. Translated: CASSLDRGSEQYF.

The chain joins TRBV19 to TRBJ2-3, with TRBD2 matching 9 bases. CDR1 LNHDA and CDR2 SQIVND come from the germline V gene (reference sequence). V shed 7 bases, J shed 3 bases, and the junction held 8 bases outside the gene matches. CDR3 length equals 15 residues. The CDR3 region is CASKWREGLTDTQYF. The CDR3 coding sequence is TGTGCCAGTAAATGGCGGGAGGGCCTGACAGATACGCAGTATTTT.

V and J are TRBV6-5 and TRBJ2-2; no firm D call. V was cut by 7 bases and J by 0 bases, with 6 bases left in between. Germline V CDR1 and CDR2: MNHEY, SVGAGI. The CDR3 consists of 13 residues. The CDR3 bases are TGTGCCAGCACACTATCGAACACCGGGGAGCTGTTTTTT. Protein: CASTLSNTGELFF.

The DNA of the CDR3 is TGTGCCAGTAGTCTCGGTTATAGCAATCAGCCCCAGCATTTT. The encoded protein is CASSLGYSNQPQHF. V is TRBV19 and J is TRBJ1-5, with D unresolved. V shed 5 bases and J shed 0 bases, with 8 bases lying between them. The germline gives CDR1 LNHDA, CDR2 SQIVND (reference sequence). This CDR3 contains 14 residues.

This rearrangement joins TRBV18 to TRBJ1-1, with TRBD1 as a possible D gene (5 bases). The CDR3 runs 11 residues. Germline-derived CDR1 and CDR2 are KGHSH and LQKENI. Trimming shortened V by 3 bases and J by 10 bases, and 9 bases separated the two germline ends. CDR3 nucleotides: TGTGCCAGCTCACCGGGGCCTGGAGCTTTCTTT. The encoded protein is CASSPGPGAFF.

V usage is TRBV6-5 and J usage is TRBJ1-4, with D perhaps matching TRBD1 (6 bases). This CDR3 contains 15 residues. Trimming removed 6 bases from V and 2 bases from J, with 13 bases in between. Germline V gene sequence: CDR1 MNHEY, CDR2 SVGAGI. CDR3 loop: CASRGATGTNEKLFF. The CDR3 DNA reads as TGTGCCAGCAGGGGGGCCACAGGGACTAATGAAAAACTGTTTTTT.

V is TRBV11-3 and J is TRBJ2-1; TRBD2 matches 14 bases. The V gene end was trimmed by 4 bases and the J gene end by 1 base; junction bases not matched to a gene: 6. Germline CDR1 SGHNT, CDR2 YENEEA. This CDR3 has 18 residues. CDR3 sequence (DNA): TGTGCCAGCAGCTCGACTAGCGGGAGGGTTACGTCCTACAATGAGCAGTTCTTC. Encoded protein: CASSSTSGRVTSYNEQFF.

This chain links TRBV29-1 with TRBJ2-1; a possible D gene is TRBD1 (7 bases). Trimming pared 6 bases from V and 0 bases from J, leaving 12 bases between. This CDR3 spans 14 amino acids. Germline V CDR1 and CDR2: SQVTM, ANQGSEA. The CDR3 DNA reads TGCAGCGTCAGGGGGGTTAGCTCCTACAATGAGCAGTTCTTC. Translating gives CSVRGVSSYNEQFF.

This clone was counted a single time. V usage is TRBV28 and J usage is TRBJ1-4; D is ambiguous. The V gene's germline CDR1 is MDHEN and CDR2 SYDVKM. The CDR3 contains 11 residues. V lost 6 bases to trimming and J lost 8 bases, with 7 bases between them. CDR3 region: CASRIAEKLFF. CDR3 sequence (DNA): TGTGCCAGCAGGATTGCGGAAAAACTGTTTTTT. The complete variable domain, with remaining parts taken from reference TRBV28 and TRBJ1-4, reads DVKVTQSSRYLVKRTGEKVFLECVQDMDHENMFWYRQDPGLGLRLIYFSYDVKMKEKGDIPEGYSVSREKKERFSLILESASTNQTSMYLCASRIAEKLFFGSGTQLSVL.

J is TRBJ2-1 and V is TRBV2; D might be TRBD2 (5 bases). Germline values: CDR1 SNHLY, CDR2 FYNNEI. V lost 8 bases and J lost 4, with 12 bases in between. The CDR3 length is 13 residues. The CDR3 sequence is CASFSGEYNEQFF. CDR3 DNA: TGTGCCAGCTTCAGCGGAGAGTACAATGAGCAGTTCTTC.

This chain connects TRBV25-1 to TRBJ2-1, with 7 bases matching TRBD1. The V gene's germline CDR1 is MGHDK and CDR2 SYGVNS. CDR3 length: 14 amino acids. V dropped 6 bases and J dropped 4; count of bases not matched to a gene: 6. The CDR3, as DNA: TGTGCCAGCAGCAAACAGGGGTGGTACAATGAGCAGTTCTTC. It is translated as CASSKQGWYNEQFF.

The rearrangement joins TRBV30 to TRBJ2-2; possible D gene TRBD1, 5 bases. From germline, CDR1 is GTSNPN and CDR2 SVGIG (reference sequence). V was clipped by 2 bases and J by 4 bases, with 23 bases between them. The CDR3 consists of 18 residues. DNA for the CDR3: TGTGCCTGGAGTCAAAGGAGATCTAAGATGGGGCTCACCGGGGAGCTGTTTTTT. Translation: CAWSQRRSKMGLTGELFF.

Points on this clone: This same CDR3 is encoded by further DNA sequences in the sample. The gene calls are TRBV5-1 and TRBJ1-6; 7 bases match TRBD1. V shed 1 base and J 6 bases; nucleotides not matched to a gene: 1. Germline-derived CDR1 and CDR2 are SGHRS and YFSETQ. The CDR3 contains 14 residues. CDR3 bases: TGCGCCAGCAGCTTGAACAGGGGTAATTCACCCCTCCACTTT. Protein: CASSLNRGNSPLHF.

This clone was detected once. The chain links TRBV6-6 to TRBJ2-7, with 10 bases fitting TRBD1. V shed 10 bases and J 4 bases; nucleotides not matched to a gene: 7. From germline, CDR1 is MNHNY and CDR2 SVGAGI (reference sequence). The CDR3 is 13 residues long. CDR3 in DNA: TGTGCCACCGGGGGGGACAGGGGTTACGAGCAGTACTTC. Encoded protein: CATGGDRGYEQYF.

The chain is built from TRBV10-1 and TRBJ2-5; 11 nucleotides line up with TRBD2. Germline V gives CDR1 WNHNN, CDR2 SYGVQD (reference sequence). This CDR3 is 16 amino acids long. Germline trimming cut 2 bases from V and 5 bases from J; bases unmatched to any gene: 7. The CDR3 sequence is CASSERLAGGVETQYF. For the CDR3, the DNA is TGCGCCAGCAGTGAGCGGCTAGCGGGAGGAGTGGAGACCCAGTACTTC.

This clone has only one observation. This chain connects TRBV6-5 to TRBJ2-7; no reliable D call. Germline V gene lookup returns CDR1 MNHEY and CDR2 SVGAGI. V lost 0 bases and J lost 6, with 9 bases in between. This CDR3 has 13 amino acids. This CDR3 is CASSYSTSGEQYV. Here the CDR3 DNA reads TGTGCCAGCAGTTACTCGACCTCGGGCGAGCAGTACGTC.